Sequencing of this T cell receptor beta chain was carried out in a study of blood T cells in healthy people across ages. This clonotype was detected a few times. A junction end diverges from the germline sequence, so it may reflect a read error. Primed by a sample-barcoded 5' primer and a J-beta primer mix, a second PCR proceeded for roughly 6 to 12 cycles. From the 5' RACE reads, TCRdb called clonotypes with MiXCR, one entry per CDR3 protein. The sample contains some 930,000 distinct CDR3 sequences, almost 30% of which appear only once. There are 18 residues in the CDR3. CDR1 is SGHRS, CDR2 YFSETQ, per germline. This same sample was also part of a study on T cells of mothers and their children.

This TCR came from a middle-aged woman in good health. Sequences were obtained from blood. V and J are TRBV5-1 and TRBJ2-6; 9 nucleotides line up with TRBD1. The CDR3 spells CAGSLPGTGNSGANVLTF. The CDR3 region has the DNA TGCGCCGGCAGCTTGCCCGGGACAGGGAACTCTGGGGCCAACGTCCTGACTTTC.